The present TCR beta chain was sequenced within a study of regulatory T cells in long-lasting Graves disease (dated by TCRdb to the early 2020s). Background for the entire study: Newly diagnosed Graves' disease patients had taken antithyroid drugs for less than 3 months. Patients with persistent Graves' disease were compared with patients with newly diagnosed Graves' disease using TCR sequencing and RNA sequencing of peripheral blood. The study was registered as a clinical trial and conducted in China. A total of roughly 35 samples were covered by TCR sequencing, comprising 13 persistent and around 20 newly diagnosed Graves' disease patients.

The time point label, read with the paper, signifies: newly diagnosed GD, antithyroid drugs for less than 3 months. For both TCR sequencing and RNA sequencing, RNA was extracted from PBMCs in TRIzol. The diagnosis of Graves' disease followed American Thyroid Association guidelines. Patients for the study were recruited at an endocrinology department in Xi'an, China. Each patient gave roughly 8.4 milliliters of peripheral blood, collected in an EDTA anticoagulant tube. Ficoll Paque Plus density gradient separation was used to isolate PBMCs, and no further T cell sorting was performed. An Agilent 2100 Bioanalyzer and agarose gel were used to assess RNA quality, and a NanoDrop 2000 was used to measure RNA concentration. Summary of the overall study and its limitations: Persistent patients shared more public clonotypes among themselves (around 2,500) than newly diagnosed patients did (about 970). Because the primary lesion, thyroid tissue, could not be accessed, the study looked at peripheral blood alone. Compared with newly diagnosed patients, persistent Graves' disease patients had lower TCR Shannon entropy and fewer highly expanded clones, which suggests clonal expansion. The authors acknowledged the small sample size as a limitation that may reduce accuracy. Sequencing and analysis were restricted to the TCR beta chain. TRBV28, TRBJ1-2 and TRBJ2-5 were preferentially used in persistent disease, while TRBV20-1 and TRBJ2-1 were favored in newly diagnosed disease.

After removal of 4 bases from V and 7 bases from J, the junction retains 6 bases not matched to a gene. The CDR3 numbers 15 residues from cysteine through phenylalanine. Solely the CDR3 DNA is kept, with 45 bases framed from the first base. Sequences SEHNR (CDR1) and FQNEAQ (CDR2) are obtained from the germline V gene (reference sequence). The library was produced with multiplex PCR. Sequencing was carried out with an Illumina HiSeq 4000. To build TCR beta libraries, CDR3 regions were amplified by Arm-PCR using iRepertoire HTBI primers. PCR products were gel purified before sequencing. The authors processed their data as follows. Gene usage analysis of CDR3 amino acid clonotypes relied on the approximately 60 TRBV and about 15 TRBJ segments identified across samples. COPE and FqMerger were used to merge the filtered high-quality paired reads into contigs. Contigs were aligned with BLAST to IMGT TRBV, TRBD and TRBJ reference genes, and CDR3 was defined per IMGT. Any clonotype with a frequency above 0.1% was counted as a highly expanded clone. Shannon entropy served as the measure of repertoire diversity, while the Gini coefficient captured V-J evenness. Clonotypes shared by more than one individual were considered public. TCRdb passed the public sequencing reads through fastp at Q25 and MiXCR, retaining productive beta sequences. Identical CDR3 protein sequences are pooled into one entry, listed with their most common genes and DNA. In this record, the V and J calls reflect TCRdb's handling and not the investigators' own analysis. The sample yields hundreds of thousands of distinct CDR3 sequences; 13% were counted once. Under 10% of the sample rests with the top ten.

On this clonotype itself: The specificity of this receptor is unknown. A read error likely explains this, since a far larger clone differs by one base.

Separately, the same data were catalogued under a study of T cells in Graves' hyperthyroidism and ophthalmopathy. As that second paper reports: Stable Graves' hyperthyroidism was defined as no progression to ophthalmopathy during 18 months of follow-up. Hyperthyroidism patients were aged 18 to 65 years and newly diagnosed, with disease duration of less than 2 months. Any patient with an uncontrolled infection, another autoimmune disease, pregnancy or lactation was excluded. Diagnoses relied on clinical symptoms, serum thyroxine and TRAb, thyroid ultrasound and orbital computed tomography. The first round of RT-PCR for the TCR CDR3 was performed with the HTBI primer set and the Qiagen OneStep RT-PCR kit. Blood samples also contained most of the expanded thyroid clonotypes (frequency above 0.001), which suggests that blood repertoires may reflect thyroid immune responses. A model built on a 13 V-J signature distinguished ophthalmopathy from stable hyperthyroidism, reaching roughly 88% sensitivity and 81.08% specificity in cross-validation and 80%/75% in testing. In validation, the model predicted progression to ophthalmopathy with roughly 70% sensitivity and around 72% specificity, a median of around six months before onset. A discovery cohort of around 100 patients, approximately 45 with Graves' ophthalmopathy and 55 to 60 with stable Graves' hyperthyroidism, was used to find distinguishing TCR V-J signatures. An independent validation cohort of 18 to 20 hyperthyroidism patients and about 16 patients who later progressed to ophthalmopathy tested prospective prediction of ophthalmopathy. The 75 to 100 discovery patients were randomly split 7:3 into training and test sets. Thyroid tissue and blood T-cell repertoires from roughly 6 Graves' hyperthyroidism patients were also compared in the study. Following sampling, methimazole starting at 30 mg daily was given to hyperthyroidism patients, and high-dose intravenous methylprednisolone was given to ophthalmopathy patients. A second multiplex PCR round built the libraries, followed by size selection and purification. Sequencing of the libraries was done on an Illumina HiSeq2000 using paired-end 100 bp reads. SOAPnuke was used to process the raw data, with reads discarded if the reads contained adapters or uncalled bases, had a mean Phred below 15, or lacked an exact constant-primer or identifier match. COPE v1.2.5 was used to merge the high-quality paired reads, and each unique nucleotide sequence was defined as a clonotype. Clonotypes were aligned to IMGT TRBV, TRBD and TRBJ reference segments using MiTCR v1.1. Only V-J combinations with frequency above 0.0001, covering about 99% of repertoires, were analysed. The TCS score was defined as F50 (clonal expansion) divided by E x V (chaos), with BLOSUM62-based TCRdist calculated between CDR3 peptides within each V-J. Welch's t-statistics and random forest reduced several hundred V-J features to around 14, which were used in a naive Bayes classifier (R e1071). Sample size was not statistically predetermined, and blinding of investigators to group allocation was not performed. The paper reports TCR Vbeta CDR3 sequencing of approximately 140 peripheral blood samples: some 44 ophthalmopathy, roughly 80 hyperthyroidism and 17 progressor patients.

The sample was peripheral blood mononuclear cells (PBMCs), taken at new diagnosis, from a patient treated with antithyroid drugs. The chain was built from TRBV7-9 and TRBJ2-7; the junction holds 14 bases that match TRBD2. The TCR originated in a man aged 25 to 40 with Graves disease. Donor details come from another sample of the same person, matched by shared clones. The CDR3 reads as follows: CASSSAWTSGGEQYF. The nucleotide sequence reads as follows: TGTGCCAGCAGCTCCGCATGGACTAGCGGGGGGGAGCAGTACTTC.